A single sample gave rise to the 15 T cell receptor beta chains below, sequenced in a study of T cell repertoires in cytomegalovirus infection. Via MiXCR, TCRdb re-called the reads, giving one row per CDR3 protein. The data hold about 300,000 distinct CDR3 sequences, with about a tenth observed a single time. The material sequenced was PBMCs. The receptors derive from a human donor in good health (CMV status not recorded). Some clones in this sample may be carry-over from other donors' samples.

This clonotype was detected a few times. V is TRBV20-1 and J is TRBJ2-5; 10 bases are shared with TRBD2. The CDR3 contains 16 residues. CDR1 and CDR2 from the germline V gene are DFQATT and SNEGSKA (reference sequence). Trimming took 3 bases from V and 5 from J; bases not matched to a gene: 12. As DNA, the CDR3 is TGCAGTGCTAGTAGGAGAAGCGGGGGGGCCGGGGAGACCCAGTACTTC. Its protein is CSASRRSGGAGETQYF.

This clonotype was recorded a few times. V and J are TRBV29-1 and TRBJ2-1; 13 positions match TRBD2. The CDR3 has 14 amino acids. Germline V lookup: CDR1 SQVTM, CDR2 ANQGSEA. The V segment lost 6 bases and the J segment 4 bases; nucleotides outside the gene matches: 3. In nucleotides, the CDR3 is TGCAGCGTAGGACTAGCGGGGGTTTACAATGAGCAGTTCTTC. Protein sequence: CSVGLAGVYNEQFF.

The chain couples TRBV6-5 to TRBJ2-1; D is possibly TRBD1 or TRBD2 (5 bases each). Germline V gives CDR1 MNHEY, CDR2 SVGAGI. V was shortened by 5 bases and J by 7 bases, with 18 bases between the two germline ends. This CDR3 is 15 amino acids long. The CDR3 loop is CASSPGTRHRNEQFF. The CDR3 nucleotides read TGTGCCAGCAGTCCCGGGACCCGGCATAGGAATGAGCAGTTCTTC.

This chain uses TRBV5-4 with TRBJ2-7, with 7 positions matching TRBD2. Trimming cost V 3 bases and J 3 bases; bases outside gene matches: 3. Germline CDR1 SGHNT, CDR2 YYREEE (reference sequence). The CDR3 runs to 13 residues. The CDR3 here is CASSWGGDYEQYV. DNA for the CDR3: TGTGCCAGCAGCTGGGGGGGGGACTACGAGCAGTACGTC.

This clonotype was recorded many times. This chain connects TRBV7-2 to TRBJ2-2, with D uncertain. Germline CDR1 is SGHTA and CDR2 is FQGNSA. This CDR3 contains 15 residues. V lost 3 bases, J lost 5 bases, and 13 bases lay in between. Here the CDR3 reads CASSLALQRTGELFF. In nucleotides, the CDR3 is TGTGCCAGCAGCTTGGCCTTACAGAGGACCGGGGAGCTGTTTTTT.

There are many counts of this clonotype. CDR3 bases: TGTGCCAGCACCCAGCAGAGAGGGACAGGGTCGGGTCAGCCCCAGCATTTT. Amino acids: CASTQQRGTGSGQPQHF. This rearrangement joins TRBV28 to TRBJ1-5, with 9 bases identical to TRBD1. The CDR3 sequence is 17 residues long. Germline assignment: CDR1 MDHEN and CDR2 SYDVKM. J lost 6 bases, V lost 7 bases, and 16 bases had no gene match.

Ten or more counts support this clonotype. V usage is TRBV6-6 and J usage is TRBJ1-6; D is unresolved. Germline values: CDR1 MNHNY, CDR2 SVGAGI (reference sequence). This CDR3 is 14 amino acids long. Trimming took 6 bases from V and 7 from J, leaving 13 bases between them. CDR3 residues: CASSEMSANSPLHF. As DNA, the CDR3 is TGTGCCAGCAGCGAGATGAGCGCGAATTCACCCCTCCACTTT.

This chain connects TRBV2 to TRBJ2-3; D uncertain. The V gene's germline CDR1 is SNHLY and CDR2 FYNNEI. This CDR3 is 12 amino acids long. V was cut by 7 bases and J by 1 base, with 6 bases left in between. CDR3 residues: CASIARTDTQYF. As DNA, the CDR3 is TGTGCCAGCATAGCCCGCACAGATACGCAGTATTTT.

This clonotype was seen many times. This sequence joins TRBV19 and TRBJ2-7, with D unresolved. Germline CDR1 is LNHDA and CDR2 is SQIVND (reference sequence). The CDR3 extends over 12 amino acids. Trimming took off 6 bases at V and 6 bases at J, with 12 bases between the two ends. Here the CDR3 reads CASSDLGREQYF. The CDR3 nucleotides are TGTGCCAGTAGCGATCTTGGGCGCGAGCAGTACTTC.

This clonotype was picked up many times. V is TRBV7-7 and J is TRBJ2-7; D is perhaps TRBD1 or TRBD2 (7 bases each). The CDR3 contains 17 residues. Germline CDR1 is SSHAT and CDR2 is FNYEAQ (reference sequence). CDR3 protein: CASSFVRRGDSSYEQYV. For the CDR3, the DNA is TGTGCTAGCAGCTTCGTCCGACGGGGGGACAGCTCCTACGAGCAGTACGTC.

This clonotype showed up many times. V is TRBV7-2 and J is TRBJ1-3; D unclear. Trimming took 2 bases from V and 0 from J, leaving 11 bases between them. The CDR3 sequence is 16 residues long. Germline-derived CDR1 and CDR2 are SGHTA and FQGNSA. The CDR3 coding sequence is TGTGCCAGCAGCTTAAATAATATTGGCTCTGGAAACACCATATATTTT. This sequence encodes CASSLNNIGSGNTIYF.

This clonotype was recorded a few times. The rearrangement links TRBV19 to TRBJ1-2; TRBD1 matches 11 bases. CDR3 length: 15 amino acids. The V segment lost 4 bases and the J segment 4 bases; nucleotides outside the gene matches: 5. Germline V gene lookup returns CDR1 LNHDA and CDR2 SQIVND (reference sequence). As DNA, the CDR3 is TGTGCCAGTAGTACCGGACAGGGGGCCCTCTATGGCTACACCTTC. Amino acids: CASSTGQGALYGYTF.

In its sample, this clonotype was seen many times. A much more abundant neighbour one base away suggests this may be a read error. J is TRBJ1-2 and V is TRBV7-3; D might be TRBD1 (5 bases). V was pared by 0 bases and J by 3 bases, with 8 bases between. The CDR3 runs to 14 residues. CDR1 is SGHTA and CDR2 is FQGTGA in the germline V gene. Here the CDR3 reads CASSLTGTDYGYTF. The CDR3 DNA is TGTGCCAGCAGCTTAACCGGGACGGACTATGGCTACACCTTC.

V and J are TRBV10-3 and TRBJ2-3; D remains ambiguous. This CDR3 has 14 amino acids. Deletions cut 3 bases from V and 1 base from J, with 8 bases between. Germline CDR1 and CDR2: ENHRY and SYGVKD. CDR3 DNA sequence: TGTGCCATCAGTGACCCAAAAGGCACAGATACGCAGTATTTT. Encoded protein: CAISDPKGTDTQYF.

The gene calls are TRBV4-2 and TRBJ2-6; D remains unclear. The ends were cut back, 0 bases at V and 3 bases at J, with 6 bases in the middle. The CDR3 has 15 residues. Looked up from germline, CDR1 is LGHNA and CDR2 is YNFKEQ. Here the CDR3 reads CASSQDGDGANVLTF. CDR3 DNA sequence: TGTGCCAGCAGCCAAGATGGGGATGGGGCCAACGTCCTGACTTTC.